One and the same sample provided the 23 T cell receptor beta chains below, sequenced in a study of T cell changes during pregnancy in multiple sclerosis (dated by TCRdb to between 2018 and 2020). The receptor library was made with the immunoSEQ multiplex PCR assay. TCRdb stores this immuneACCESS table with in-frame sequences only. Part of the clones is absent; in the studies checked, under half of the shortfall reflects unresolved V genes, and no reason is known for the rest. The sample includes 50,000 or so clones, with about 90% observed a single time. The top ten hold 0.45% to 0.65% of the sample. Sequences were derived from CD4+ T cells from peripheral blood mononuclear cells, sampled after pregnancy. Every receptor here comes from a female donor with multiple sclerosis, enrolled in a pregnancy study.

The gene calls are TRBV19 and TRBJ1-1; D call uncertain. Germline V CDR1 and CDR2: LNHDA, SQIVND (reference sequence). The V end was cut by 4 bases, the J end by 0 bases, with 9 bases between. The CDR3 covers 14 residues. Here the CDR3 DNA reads TGTGCCAGTAGTAGGGTACAGCTGAACACTGAAGCTTTCTTT. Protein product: CASSRVQLNTEAFF. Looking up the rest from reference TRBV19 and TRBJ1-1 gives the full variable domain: DGGITQSPKYLFRKEGQNVTLSCEQNLNHDAMYWYRQDPGQGLRLIYYSQIVNDFQKGDIAEGYSVSREKKESFPLTVTSAQKNPTAFYLCASSRVQLNTEAFFGQGTRLTVV.

The CDR3 loop is CASSQPSGSSGLNEQFF. CDR3 sequence (DNA): TGCGCCAGCAGCCAACCTTCGGGTAGTAGCGGGCTCAATGAGCAGTTCTTC. This chain links TRBV4-1 with TRBJ2-1; 7 nucleotides align to TRBD2. CDR1 is MGHRA, CDR2 YSYEKL, per germline. CDR3 size: 17 residues. Germline trimming cut 2 bases from V and 6 bases from J; bases unmatched to any gene: 13.

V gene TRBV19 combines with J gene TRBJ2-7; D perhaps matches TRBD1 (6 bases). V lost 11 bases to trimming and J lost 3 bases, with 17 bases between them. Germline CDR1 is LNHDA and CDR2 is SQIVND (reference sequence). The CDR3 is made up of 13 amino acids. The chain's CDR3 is CAASKGVSYEQYF. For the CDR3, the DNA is TGTGCCGCATCGAAGGGGGTCAGCTACGAGCAGTACTTC.

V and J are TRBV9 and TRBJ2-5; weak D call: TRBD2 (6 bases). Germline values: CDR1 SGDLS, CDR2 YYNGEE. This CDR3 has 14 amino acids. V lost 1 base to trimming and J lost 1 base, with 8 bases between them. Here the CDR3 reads CASSVMGGQETQYF. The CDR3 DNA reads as TGTGCCAGCAGCGTAATGGGGGGCCAAGAGACCCAGTACTTC.

In nucleotides, the CDR3 is TGTGCCAGCAGCCAAGATAGGGGGAGAGGGTACAATGAGCAGTTCTTC. This codes for CASSQDRGRGYNEQFF. V gene TRBV4-2 combines with J gene TRBJ2-1, with D possibly TRBD1 on 6 matching bases. Germline assignment: CDR1 LGHNA and CDR2 YNFKEQ. The CDR3 is made up of 16 amino acids. V lost 0 bases and J 4 bases, leaving 13 bases between the germline ends.

This chain's CDR3 is CASSAIAGVNNEQFF. CDR3 nucleotides: TGTGCCAGCAGCGCCATAGCGGGAGTCAACAATGAGCAGTTCTTC. The J gene is TRBJ2-1, the V gene TRBV9; TRBD2 matches at 9 bases. Germline V lookup: CDR1 SGDLS, CDR2 YYNGEE. CDR3 length: 15 amino acids. The junction had 6 bases not matched to a gene; V was cut back by 3 bases and J by 5 bases.

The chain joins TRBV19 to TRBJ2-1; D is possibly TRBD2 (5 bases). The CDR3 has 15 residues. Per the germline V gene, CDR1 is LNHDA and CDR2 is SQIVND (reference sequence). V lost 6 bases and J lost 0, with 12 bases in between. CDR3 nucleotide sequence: TGTGCCAGTAGCACGGACTTGAGCTCCTACAATGAGCAGTTCTTC. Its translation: CASSTDLSSYNEQFF.

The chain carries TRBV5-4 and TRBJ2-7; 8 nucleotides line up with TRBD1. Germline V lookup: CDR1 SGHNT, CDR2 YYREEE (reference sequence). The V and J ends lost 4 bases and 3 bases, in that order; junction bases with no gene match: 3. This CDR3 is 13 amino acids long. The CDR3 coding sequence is TGTGCCAGCAGCGCGGGACAGGTCTACGAGCAGTACTTC. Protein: CASSAGQVYEQYF.

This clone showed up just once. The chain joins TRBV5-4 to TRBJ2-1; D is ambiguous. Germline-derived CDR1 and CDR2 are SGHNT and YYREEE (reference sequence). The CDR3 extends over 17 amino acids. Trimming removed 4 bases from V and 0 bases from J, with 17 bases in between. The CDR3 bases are TGTGCCAGCAGCCCTCTAGGCGGCTCCAGCTCCTACAATGAGCAGTTCTTC. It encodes CASSPLGGSSSYNEQFF.

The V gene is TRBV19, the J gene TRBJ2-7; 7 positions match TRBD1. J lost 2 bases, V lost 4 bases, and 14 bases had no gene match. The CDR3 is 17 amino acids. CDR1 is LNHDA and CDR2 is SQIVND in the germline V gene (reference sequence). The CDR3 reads CASSTIFRQGRTYEQYF. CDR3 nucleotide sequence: TGTGCCAGTAGTACCATATTTCGACAGGGCAGAACCTACGAGCAGTACTTC.

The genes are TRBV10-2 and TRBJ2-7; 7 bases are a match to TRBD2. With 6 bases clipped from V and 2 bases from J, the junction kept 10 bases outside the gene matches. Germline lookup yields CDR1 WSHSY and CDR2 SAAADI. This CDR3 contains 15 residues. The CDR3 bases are TGCGCCAGCAGGGCTAGCGGAGACTTTACCTACGAGCAGTACTTC. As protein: CASRASGDFTYEQYF.

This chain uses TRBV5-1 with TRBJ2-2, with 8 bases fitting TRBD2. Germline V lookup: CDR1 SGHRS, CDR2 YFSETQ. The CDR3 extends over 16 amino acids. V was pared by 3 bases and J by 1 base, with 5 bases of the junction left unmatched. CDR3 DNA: TGCGCCAGCAGCTACCGGGGACTAGAGAACACCGGGGAGCTGTTTTTT. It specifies CASSYRGLENTGELFF.

CDR3 region: CASSRDRGAYEQYF. The CDR3 nucleotides read TGCGCCAGCAGCAGGGACAGGGGAGCCTACGAGCAGTACTTC. This chain joins TRBV5-1 and TRBJ2-7; TRBD1 matches 10 bases. The ends lost 4 bases at V and 2 bases at J; junction bases unmatched: 3. The length of the CDR3 is 14 residues. Germline values: CDR1 SGHRS, CDR2 YFSETQ.

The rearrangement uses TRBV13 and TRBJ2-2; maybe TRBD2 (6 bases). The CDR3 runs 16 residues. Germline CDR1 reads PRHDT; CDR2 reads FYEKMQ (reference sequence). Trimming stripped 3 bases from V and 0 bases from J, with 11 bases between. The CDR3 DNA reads TGTGCCAGCAGCTTGAGGCCGGGAGCGAACACCGGGGAGCTGTTTTTT. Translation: CASSLRPGANTGELFF.

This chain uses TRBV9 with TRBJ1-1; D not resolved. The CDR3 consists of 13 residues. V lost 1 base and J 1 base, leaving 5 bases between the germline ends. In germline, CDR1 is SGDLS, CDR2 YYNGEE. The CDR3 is CASSVSENTEAFF. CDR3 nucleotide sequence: TGTGCCAGCAGCGTATCAGAGAACACTGAAGCTTTCTTT.

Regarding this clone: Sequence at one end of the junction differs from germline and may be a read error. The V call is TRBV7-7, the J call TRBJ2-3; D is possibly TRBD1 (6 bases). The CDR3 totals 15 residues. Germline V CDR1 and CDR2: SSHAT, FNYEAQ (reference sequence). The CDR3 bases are TGTGCTAGCAGCCCTGGGGGCGTTAGCACAGATACGCAGTATTTT. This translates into CASSPGGVSTDTQYF.

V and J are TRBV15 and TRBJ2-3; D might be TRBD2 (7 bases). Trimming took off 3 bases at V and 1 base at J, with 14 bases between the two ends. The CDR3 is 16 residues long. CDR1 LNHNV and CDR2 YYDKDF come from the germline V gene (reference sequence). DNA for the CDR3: TGTGCCACCAGCAGGGGACTAACAGGGCGCACAGATACGCAGTATTTT. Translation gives CATSRGLTGRTDTQYF.

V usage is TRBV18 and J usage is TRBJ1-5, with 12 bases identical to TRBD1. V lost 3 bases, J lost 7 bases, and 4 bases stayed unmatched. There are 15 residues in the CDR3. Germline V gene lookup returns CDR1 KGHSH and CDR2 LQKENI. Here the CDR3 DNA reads TGTGCCAGCTCACCGGGACAGGGGGCACTCCAGCCCCAGCATTTT. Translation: CASSPGQGALQPQHF.

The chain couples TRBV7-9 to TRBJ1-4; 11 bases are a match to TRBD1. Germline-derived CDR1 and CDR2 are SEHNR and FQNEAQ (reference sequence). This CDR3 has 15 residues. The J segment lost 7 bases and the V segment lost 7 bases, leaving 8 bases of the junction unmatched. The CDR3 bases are TGTGCCAGCACCTCCTCGGGGACAGGGGGTGAAAAACTGTTTTTT. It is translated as CASTSSGTGGEKLFF.

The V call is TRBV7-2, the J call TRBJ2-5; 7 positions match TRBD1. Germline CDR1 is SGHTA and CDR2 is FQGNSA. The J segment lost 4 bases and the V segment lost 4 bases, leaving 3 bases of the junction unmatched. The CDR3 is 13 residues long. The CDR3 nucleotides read TGTGCCAGCAGCTCCAGGGGGTTAGAGACCCAGTACTTC. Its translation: CASSSRGLETQYF.

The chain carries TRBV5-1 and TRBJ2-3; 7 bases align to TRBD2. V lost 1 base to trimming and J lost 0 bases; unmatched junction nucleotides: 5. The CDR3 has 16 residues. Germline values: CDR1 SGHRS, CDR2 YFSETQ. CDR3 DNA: TGCGCCAGCAGCTTGCCAGCGGGAACTAGCACAGATACGCAGTATTTT. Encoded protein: CASSLPAGTSTDTQYF.

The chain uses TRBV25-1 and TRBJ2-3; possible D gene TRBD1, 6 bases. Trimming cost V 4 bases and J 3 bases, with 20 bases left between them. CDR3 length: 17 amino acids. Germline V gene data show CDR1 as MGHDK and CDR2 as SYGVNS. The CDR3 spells CASSGKIRGGSTDTQYF. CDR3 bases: TGTGCCAGCAGTGGAAAAATTAGAGGGGGATCGACAGATACGCAGTATTTT.

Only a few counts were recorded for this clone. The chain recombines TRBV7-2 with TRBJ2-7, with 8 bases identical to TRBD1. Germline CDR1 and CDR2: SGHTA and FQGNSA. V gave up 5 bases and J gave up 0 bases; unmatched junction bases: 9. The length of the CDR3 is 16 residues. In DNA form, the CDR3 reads TGTGCCAGCAGCCCCCGGGACAGGATGAGCTCCTACGAGCAGTACTTC. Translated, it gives CASSPRDRMSSYEQYF.